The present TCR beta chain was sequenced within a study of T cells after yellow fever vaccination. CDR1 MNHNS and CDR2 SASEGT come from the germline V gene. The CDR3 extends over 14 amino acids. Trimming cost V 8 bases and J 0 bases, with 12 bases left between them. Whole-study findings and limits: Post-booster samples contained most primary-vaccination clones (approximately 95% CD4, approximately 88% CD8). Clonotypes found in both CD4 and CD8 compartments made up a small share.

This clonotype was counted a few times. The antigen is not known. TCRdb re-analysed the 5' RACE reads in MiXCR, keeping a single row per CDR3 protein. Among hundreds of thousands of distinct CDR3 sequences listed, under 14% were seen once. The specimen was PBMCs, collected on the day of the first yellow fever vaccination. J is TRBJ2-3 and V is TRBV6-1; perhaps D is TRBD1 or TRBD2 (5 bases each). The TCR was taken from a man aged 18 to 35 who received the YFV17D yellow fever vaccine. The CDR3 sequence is CASGRDGSTDTQYF. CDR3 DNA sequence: TGTGCCAGCGGAAGGGACGGAAGCACAGATACGCAGTATTTT.